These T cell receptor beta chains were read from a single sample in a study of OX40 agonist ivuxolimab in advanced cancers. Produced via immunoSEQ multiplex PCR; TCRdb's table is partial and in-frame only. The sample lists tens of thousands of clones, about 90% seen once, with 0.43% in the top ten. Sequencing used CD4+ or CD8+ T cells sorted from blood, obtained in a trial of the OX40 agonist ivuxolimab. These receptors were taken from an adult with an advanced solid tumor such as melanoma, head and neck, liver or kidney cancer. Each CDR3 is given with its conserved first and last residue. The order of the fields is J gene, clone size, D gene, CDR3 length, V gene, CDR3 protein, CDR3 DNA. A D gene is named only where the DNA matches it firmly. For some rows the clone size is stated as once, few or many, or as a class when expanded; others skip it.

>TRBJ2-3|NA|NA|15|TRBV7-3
CASSRAPGTGDTQYF
TGTGCCAGCAGCAGGGCTCCGGGGACGGGAGATACGCAGTATTTT
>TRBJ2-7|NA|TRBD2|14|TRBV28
CASRTSGSFYEQYF
TGTGCCAGCCGAACTAGCGGATCCTTCTACGAGCAGTACTTC
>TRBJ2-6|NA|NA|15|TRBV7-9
CASSLLTSGANVLTF
TGTGCCAGCAGCTTATTGACGTCTGGGGCCAACGTCCTGACTTTC
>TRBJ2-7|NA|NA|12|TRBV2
CASSRDRYEQYF
TGTGCCAGCAGTAGGGACCGGTACGAGCAGTACTTC
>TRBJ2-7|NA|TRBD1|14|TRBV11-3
CASSREIQGYEQYF
TGTGCCAGCAGCCGCGAAATACAGGGGTACGAGCAGTACTTC
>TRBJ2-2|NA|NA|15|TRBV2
CASSATGRYTGELFF
TGTGCCAGCAGTGCGACAGGGAGGTACACCGGGGAGCTGTTTTTT
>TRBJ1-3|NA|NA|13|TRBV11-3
CASSSQGTYTIYF
TGTGCCAGCAGCTCCCAGGGTACCTACACCATATATTTT
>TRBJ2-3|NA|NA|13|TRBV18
CASTDQGRDTQYF
TGTGCCAGCACGGACCAGGGCCGGGATACGCAGTATTTT
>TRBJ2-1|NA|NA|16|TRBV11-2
CASSLDRWGGGNEQFF
TGTGCCAGCAGCTTAGATCGGTGGGGGGGCGGGAATGAGCAGTTCTTC
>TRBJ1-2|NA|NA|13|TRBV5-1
CASSLAGNYGYTF
TGCGCCAGCAGCTTGGCAGGGAACTATGGCTACACCTTC
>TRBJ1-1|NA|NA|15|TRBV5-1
CASSLDPNTDTEAFF
TGCGCCAGCAGCTTGGATCCGAACACCGACACTGAAGCTTTCTTT
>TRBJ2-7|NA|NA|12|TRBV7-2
CASSLVPYEQYF
TGTGCCAGCAGCTTAGTGCCCTACGAGCAGTACTTC
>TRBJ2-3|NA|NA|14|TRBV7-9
CASSPSGTTDTQYF
TGTGCCAGCAGCCCCAGTGGGACCACAGATACGCAGTATTTT
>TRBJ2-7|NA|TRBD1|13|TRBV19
CASSITGQVEQYF
TGTGCCAGTAGTATCACTGGACAGGTCGAGCAGTACTTC
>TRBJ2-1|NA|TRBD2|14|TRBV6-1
CASSSRGGQNEQFF
TGTGCCAGCAGTTCTCGGGGGGGGCAAAATGAGCAGTTCTTC
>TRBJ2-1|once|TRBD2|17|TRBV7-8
CASSSAVSGGAHNEQFF
TGTGCCAGCAGCTCCGCAGTTAGCGGGGGGGCCCACAATGAGCAGTTCTTC
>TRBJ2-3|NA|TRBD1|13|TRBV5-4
CASSPAGTGIQYF
TGTGCCAGCAGCCCGGCCGGGACAGGGATTCAGTATTTT
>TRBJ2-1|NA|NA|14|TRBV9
CASSVTGTANEQFF
TGTGCCAGCAGCGTAACAGGGACGGCTAATGAGCAGTTCTTC
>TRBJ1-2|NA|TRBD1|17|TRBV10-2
CASSVRTGGADNYGYTF
TGCGCCAGCAGTGTGCGGACAGGGGGCGCGGATAACTATGGCTACACCTTC
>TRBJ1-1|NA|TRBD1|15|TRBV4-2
CASSQEGQANTEAFF
TGTGCCAGCAGCCAAGAGGGACAGGCGAACACTGAAGCTTTCTTT
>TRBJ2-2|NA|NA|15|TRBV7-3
CASSSPRGGPGELFF
TGTGCCAGCAGCTCTCCCCGAGGGGGTCCCGGGGAGCTGTTTTTT
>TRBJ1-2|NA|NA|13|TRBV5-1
CASSLAGYYGYTF
TGCGCCAGCAGCTTGGCAGGATACTATGGCTACACCTTC
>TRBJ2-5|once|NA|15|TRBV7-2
CASSFYPNPPETQYF
TGTGCCAGCAGCTTCTACCCCAACCCCCCGGAGACCCAGTACTTC
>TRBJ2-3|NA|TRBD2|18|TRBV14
CASSQDRRTSGGADTQYF
TGTGCCAGCAGCCAAGATCGGCGGACTAGCGGGGGGGCCGATACGCAGTATTTT
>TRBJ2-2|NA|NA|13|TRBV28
CASSLSGTGELFF
TGTGCCAGCAGTTTATCGGGCACCGGGGAGCTGTTTTTT
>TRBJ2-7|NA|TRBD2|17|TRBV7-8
CASSLVWGLADSYEQYF
TGTGCCAGCAGCTTAGTTTGGGGACTAGCGGACTCCTACGAGCAGTACTTC